This T cell receptor (beta chain) was captured by sequencing in a study of shared clonotypes between healthy human individuals. Of note for this clone: A much larger clone differs from this one at a single base, so this may be a read error. This specimen includes other DNA sequences encoding the same CDR3.

Here immunoSEQ multiplex PCR was the method, and the copy in TCRdb shows in-frame clones only, minus some. The data hold 850,000 to 1,200,000 clones, with about 74% observed a single time. V lost 5 bases to trimming and J lost 1 base; unmatched junction nucleotides: 1. Germline CDR1 is MDHEN and CDR2 is SYDVKM. CDR3 size: 13 residues. Sequenced input: memory CD4+ T cells sorted from blood. Regarding subset: CD45RA-negative fraction. The receptor's source is a young man in good health. The chain recombines TRBV28 with TRBJ2-5; 7 nucleotides align to TRBD1. CDR3 in amino acids: CASSRDSQETQYF. The CDR3 DNA is TGTGCCAGCAGTAGGGACAGCCAAGAGACCCAGTACTTC. Full variable domain (remainder filled in from reference TRBV28 and TRBJ2-5): DVKVTQSSRYLVKRTGEKVFLECVQDMDHENMFWYRQDPGLGLRLIYFSYDVKMKEKGDIPEGYSVSREKKERFSLILESASTNQTSMYLCASSRDSQETQYFGPGTRLLVL.